The present T cell receptor (beta chain) was sequenced within a study of T cells in Graves' hyperthyroidism and ophthalmopathy. General study results and limits: Among clonotypes expanded in thyroid above 0.001, most were also found in blood.

What was amplified from RNA transcripts were TCR beta CDR3 regions. HTBI primers drove first-round RT-PCR of the TCR CDR3. TCRdb reanalysed the multiplex PCR reads using MiXCR and keeps one entry per CDR3 protein. The sample includes approximately 370,000 distinct CDR3 sequences, 17% of them seen just once. Of note for this clonotype: Its target is unknown.

V lost 7 bases, J lost 5 bases, and 17 bases lay in between. Germline V gene sequence: CDR1 SQVTM, CDR2 ANQGSEA. CDR3 length: 13 amino acids. The material sequenced was blood. The rearrangement links TRBV29-1 to TRBJ2-5, with a possible D match to TRBD1 (6 bases). The receptor was derived from a woman under 40 with Graves' hyperthyroidism that later progressed to Graves' ophthalmopathy. This chain's CDR3 is CSAQTTGPETQYF. DNA for the CDR3: TGCAGCGCCCAGACGACAGGTCCGGAGACCCAGTACTTC.